One sample yielded the 10 T cell receptor beta chains listed below, sequenced in a study of blood T cells in healthy people across ages. Alongside a J-beta primer mix, a sample-barcoded 5' primer served in a second PCR lasting roughly 6 to 12 cycles. TCRdb called the 5' RACE reads again in MiXCR, with one record for every CDR3 protein. This sample has about 1.6 million distinct CDR3 sequences, with roughly a third found just once. The sample was blood. The receptor set was obtained from a woman between 25 and 40 years old in good health.

The V call is TRBV6-2 or TRBV6-3, the J call TRBJ2-3; 15 positions match TRBD2. From germline, CDR1 is MNHEY and CDR2 SVGEGT. This CDR3 region has 19 residues. V was pared by 8 bases and J by 3 bases, with 15 bases of the junction left unmatched. Written as DNA, the CDR3 is TGTGCCAGCTCAGTTACGAGGACTAGCGGGGGGGCCTATACAGATACGCAGTATTTT. Its translation: CASSVTRTSGGAYTDTQYF.

This rearrangement joins TRBV20-1 to TRBJ2-3, with 8 bases aligning to TRBD2. Germline values: CDR1 DFQATT, CDR2 SNEGSKA (reference sequence). This CDR3 has 17 residues. V was clipped by 2 bases and J by 3 bases; unmatched bases: 13. The CDR3 protein is CSARSPDSGKVTDTQYF. DNA of the CDR3: TGCAGTGCTAGATCCCCCGATAGCGGGAAGGTAACAGATACGCAGTATTTT.

This clonotype showed up just a few times. V usage is TRBV18 and J usage is TRBJ2-5, with D possibly matching TRBD2 (5 bases). This CDR3 comprises 18 residues. V gave up 1 base and J gave up 2 bases, with 20 bases separating them. The germline V gene has CDR1 KGHSH and CDR2 LQKENI. The CDR3 DNA is TGTGCCAGCTCACCACGAGTAGGAACGGAGGTATTACAAGAGACCCAGTACTTC. Residues: CASSPRVGTEVLQETQYF.

There are a few counts of this clonotype. The chain has TRBV20-1 and TRBJ2-3; a possible D gene is TRBD2 (6 bases). The CDR3 contains 14 residues. Between the trimmed V and J ends, which lost 1 base and 4 bases, there was a span of 12 bases. The germline gives CDR1 DFQATT, CDR2 SNEGSKA (reference sequence). Written as DNA, the CDR3 is TGCAGTGCTAGAGTAGTCGGGAGTTCAGATACGCAGTATTTT. This codes for CSARVVGSSDTQYF.

The chain recombines TRBV25-1 with TRBJ2-5, with D possibly called TRBD1 or TRBD2 (5 bases each). The germline CDR1 and CDR2 sequences are MGHDK and SYGVNS. V was trimmed by 10 bases and J by 11 bases, leaving 26 bases between them. There are 14 residues in the CDR3. The CDR3 DNA sequence: TGTGCCATCGCCCCCAGGGAGACCCCCTACAAGCAGTACTTC. Its translation: CAIAPRETPYKQYF.

The chain recombines TRBV5-1 with TRBJ1-2; 7 bases align to TRBD1. Germline V CDR1 and CDR2: SGHRS, YFSETQ. After removal of 7 bases from V and 0 bases from J, the junction contained 9 bases not matched to a gene. The CDR3 is 15 residues long. The CDR3 DNA sequence: TGCGCCAGCGCCCGGACAGGAGCATCTAACTATGGCTACACCTTC. It translates to CASARTGASNYGYTF.

Written as DNA, the CDR3 is TGTGCCAGCAGCCCCGTGGACGTACGCTACGAGCAGTACTTC. It specifies CASSPVDVRYEQYF. The chain is built from TRBV7-9 and TRBJ2-4; D ambiguous. The J call may not be correct, given that the DNA end is closer to TRBJ2-7. Germline loops: CDR1 SEHNR, CDR2 FQNEAQ (reference sequence). This CDR3 comprises 14 residues.

The table lists this clonotype with a few counts. This chain links TRBV13 with TRBJ2-7; 8 bases agree with TRBD2. The J segment lost 3 bases and the V segment lost 3 bases, leaving 4 bases of the junction unmatched. CDR3 length: 14 residues. Per germline, CDR1 PRHDT and CDR2 FYEKMQ (reference sequence). This CDR3 is CASSFGGGDYEQYF. The CDR3 DNA follows: TGTGCCAGCAGCTTCGGGGGGGGCGACTACGAGCAGTACTTC.

This clonotype was observed at least ten times. The chain joins TRBV20-1 to TRBJ2-7; D gene ambiguous. The germline V and J ends were trimmed by 1 base and 2 bases, with 9 bases remaining between them. Germline CDR1 and CDR2: DFQATT and SNEGSKA (reference sequence). There are 13 residues in the CDR3. The CDR3: CSARVNAAYEQYF. CDR3 DNA sequence: TGCAGTGCTAGAGTGAACGCAGCCTACGAGCAGTACTTC.

The V gene is TRBV5-6, the J gene TRBJ2-1; D possibly matches TRBD1 or TRBD2 (5 bases each). This CDR3 spans 16 amino acids. Trimming left V 2 bases short and J 4 bases short, with 16 bases between. Germline lookup yields CDR1 SGHDT and CDR2 YYEEEE. CDR3 in DNA: TGTGCCAGCAGCTTCATGGGACGCCCCAAGTACAATGAGCAGTTCTTC. Its translation is CASSFMGRPKYNEQFF.